This T cell receptor beta chain was sequenced during a study of blood T cell repertoires in COVID-19. Study background: Both acute and convalescent COVID-19 samples were obtained from the United States, Italy and Spain. PBMCs, B-cell-depleted T cells, or T cells provided the cDNA or gDNA that made up the material.

In the original analysis: Amplified reference gene primers provided the basis for estimating nucleated cell counts. This table comes from immunoSEQ multiplex PCR, and its TCRdb copy is limited to in-frame clones, with some not included. D and trimming were read from the DNA, whereas the V and J calls and clone size are those reported in that table. The data show 200,000 to 250,000 clones, over 70% seen once. Germline V gene sequence: CDR1 SGHRS, CDR2 YFSETQ. CDR3 length: 17 residues. Trimming pared 4 bases from V and 2 bases from J, leaving 18 bases between. Sequencing input: peripheral blood. This sequence was found in a man aged 50 or older with active or convalescent COVID-19. The chain employs TRBV5-1 and TRBJ1-4; tentative D call: TRBD1 (5 bases). CDR3 DNA sequence: TGCGCCAGCAGCACTCGCGGGGGTCCAGATACTAATGAAAAACTGTTTTTT. Encoded protein: CASSTRGGPDTNEKLFF.